This T cell receptor beta chain stems from a study of blood T cell repertoires in COVID-19. Study in general: Samples representing acute and convalescent COVID-19 were sourced from the United States, Italy and Spain. Sources were T cells, B-cell-depleted T cells, or PBMCs; the material itself was cDNA or gDNA.

Method: immunoSEQ multiplex PCR; TCRdb's copy keeps in-frame clones and lacks some. This sample yields around 190,000 clones, of which around 80% are seen a single time; roughly 6.8% belongs to the top ten. Germline CDR1 and CDR2: MDHEN and SYDVKM. V was shortened by 5 bases and J by 3 bases, with 10 bases between the two germline ends. The CDR3 spans 13 residues. The material sequenced was peripheral blood. The J gene is TRBJ1-2, the V gene TRBV28; the D is unclear. The sequence derives from a man aged 65 to 79 with active or convalescent COVID-19. The CDR3 DNA sequence: TGTGCCAGCAGTACTCCGAGGGACTATGGCTACACCTTC. It encodes CASSTPRDYGYTF.